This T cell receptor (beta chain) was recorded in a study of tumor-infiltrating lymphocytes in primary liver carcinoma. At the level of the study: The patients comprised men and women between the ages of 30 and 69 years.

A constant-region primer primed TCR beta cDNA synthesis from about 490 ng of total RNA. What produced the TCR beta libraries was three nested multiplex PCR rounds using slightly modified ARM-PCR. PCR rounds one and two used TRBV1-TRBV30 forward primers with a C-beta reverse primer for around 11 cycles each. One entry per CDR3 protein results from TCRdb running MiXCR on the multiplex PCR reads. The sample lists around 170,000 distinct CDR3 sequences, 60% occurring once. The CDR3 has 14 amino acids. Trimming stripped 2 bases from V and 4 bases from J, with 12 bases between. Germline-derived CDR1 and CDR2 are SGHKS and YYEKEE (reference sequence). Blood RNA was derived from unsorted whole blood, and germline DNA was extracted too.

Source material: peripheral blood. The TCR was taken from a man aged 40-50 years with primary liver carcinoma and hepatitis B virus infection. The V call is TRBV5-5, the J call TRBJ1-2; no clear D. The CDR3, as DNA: TGTGCCAGCAGCTTAGAACCGCAGACCTATGGCTACACCTTC. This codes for CASSLEPQTYGYTF.